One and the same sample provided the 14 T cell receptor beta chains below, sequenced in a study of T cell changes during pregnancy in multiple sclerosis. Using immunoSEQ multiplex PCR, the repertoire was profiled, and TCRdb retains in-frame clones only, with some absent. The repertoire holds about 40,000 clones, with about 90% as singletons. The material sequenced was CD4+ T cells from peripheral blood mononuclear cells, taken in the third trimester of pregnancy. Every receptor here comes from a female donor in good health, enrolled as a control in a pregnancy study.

CDR3 amino acids: CASRGVDTSHTEAFF. CDR3 sequence (DNA): TGTGCCAGTAGGGGAGTTGACACGTCCCACACTGAAGCTTTCTTT. V gene TRBV19 combines with J gene TRBJ1-1; D remains unclear. CDR1 LNHDA and CDR2 SQIVND come from the germline V gene (reference sequence). V lost 6 bases, J lost 3 bases, and 17 bases lay in between. CDR3 size: 15 residues.

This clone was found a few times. In nucleotides, the CDR3 is TGTGCCTGGAATCTAGGGGTGGCGAATCAGCCCCAGCATTTT. Its translation is CAWNLGVANQPQHF. The genes are TRBV30 and TRBJ1-5, with D possibly being TRBD1 (5 bases). Germline V gene data show CDR1 as GTSNPN and CDR2 as SVGIG (reference sequence). V gave up 4 bases and J gave up 4 bases, with 14 bases separating them. The CDR3 is made up of 14 amino acids.

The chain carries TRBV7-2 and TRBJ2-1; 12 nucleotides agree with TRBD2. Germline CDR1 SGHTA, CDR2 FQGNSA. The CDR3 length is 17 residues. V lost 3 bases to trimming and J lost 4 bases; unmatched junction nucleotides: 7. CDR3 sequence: CASSFRLAGAAYNEQFF. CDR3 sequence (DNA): TGTGCCAGCAGCTTCCGACTAGCGGGAGCGGCGTACAATGAGCAGTTCTTC.

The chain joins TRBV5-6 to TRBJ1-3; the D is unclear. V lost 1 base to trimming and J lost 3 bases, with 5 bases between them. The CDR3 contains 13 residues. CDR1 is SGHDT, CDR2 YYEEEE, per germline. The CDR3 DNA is TGTGCCAGCAGCTTGCGTCGTGGAAACACCATATATTTT. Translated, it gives CASSLRRGNTIYF.

In DNA, the CDR3 is TGTGCCAGCAGGCCGGGTATGGGGAACACCGGGGAGCTGTTTTTT. This gives the protein CASRPGMGNTGELFF. The chain has TRBV28 and TRBJ2-2; D remains ambiguous. V lost 6 bases, J lost 1 base, and 12 bases lay in between. Germline V CDR1 and CDR2: MDHEN, SYDVKM. This CDR3 has 15 amino acids.

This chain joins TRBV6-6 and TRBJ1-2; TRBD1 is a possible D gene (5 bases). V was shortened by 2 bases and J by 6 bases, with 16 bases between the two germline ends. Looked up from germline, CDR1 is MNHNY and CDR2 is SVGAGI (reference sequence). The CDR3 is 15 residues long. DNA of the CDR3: TGTGCCAGCAGTTACGCGATCGGGGGGAGAAATGGCTACACCTTC. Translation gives CASSYAIGGRNGYTF.

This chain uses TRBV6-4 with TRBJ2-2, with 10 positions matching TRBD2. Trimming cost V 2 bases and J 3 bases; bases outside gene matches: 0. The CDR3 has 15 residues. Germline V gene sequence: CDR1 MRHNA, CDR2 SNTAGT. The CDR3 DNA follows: TGTGCCAGCAGTGACGGGACTAGCGACACCGGGGAGCTGTTTTTT. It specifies CASSDGTSDTGELFF.

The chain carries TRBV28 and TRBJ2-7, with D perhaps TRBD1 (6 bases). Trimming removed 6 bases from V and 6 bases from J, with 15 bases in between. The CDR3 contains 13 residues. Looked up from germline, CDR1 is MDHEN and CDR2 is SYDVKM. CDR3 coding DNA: TGTGCCAGCAGGCCCCACTGGGGGCGCGAGCAGTACTTC. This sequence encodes CASRPHWGREQYF. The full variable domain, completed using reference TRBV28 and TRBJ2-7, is DVKVTQSSRYLVKRTGEKVFLECVQDMDHENMFWYRQDPGLGLRLIYFSYDVKMKEKGDIPEGYSVSREKKERFSLILESASTNQTSMYLCASRPHWGREQYFGPGTRLTVT.

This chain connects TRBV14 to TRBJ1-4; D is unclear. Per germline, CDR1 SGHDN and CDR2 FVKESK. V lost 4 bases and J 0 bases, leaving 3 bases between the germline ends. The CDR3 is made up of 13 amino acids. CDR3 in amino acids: CASSRATNEKLFF. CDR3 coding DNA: TGTGCCAGCAGCCGAGCAACTAATGAAAAACTGTTTTTT.

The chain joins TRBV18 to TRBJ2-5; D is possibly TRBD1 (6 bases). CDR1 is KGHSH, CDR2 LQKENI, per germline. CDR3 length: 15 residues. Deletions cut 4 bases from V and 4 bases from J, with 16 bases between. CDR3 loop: CASSRHTGSGETQYF. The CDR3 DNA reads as TGTGCCAGCTCACGTCATACAGGGTCAGGAGAGACCCAGTACTTC. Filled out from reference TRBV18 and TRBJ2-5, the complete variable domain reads NAGVMQNPRHLVRRRGQEARLRCSPMKGHSHVYWYRQLPEEGLKFMVYLQKENIIDESGMPKERFSAEFPKEGPSILRIQQVVRGDSAAYFCASSRHTGSGETQYFGPGTRLLVL.

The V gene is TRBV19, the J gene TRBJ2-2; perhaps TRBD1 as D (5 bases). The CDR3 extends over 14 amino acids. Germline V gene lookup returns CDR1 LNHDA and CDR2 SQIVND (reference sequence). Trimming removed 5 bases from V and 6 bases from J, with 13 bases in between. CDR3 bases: TGTGCCAGTAGTGGGGCAATGGGCGCCGGGGAGCTGTTTTTT. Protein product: CASSGAMGAGELFF.

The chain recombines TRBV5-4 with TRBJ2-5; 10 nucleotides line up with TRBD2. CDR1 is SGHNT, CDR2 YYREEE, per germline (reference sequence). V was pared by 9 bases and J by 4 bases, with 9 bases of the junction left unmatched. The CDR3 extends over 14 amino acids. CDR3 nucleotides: TGTGCCACCAGGGAGCGGGGGGGCGGAGAGACCCAGTACTTC. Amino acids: CATRERGGGETQYF.

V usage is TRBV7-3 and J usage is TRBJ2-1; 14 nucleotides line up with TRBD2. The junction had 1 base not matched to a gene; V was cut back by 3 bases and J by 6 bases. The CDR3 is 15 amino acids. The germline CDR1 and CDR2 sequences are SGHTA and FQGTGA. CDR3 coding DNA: TGTGCCAGCAGCTTCGGGACTAGCGGGAGCAATGAGCAGTTCTTC. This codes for CASSFGTSGSNEQFF.

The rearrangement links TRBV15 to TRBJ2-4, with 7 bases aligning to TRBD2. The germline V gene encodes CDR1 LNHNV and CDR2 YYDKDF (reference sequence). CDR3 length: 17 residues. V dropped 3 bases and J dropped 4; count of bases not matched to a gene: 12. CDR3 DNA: TGTGCCACCAGCAGGGGAGGTGACGGGGAGGGGAAAAACATTCAGTACTTC. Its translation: CATSRGGDGEGKNIQYF.